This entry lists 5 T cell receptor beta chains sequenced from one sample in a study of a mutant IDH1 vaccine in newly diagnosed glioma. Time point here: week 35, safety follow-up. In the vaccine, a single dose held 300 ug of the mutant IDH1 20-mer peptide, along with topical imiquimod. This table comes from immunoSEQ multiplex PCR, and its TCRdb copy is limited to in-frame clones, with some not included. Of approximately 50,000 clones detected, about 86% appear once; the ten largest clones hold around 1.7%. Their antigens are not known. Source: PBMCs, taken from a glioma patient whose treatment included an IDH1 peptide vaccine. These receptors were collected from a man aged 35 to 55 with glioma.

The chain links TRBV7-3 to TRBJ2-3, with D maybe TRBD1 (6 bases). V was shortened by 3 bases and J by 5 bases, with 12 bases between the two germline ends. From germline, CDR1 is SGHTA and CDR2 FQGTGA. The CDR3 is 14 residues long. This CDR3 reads CASSFRGGRDTQYF. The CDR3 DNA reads TGTGCCAGCAGCTTCAGGGGCGGTAGAGATACGCAGTATTTT.

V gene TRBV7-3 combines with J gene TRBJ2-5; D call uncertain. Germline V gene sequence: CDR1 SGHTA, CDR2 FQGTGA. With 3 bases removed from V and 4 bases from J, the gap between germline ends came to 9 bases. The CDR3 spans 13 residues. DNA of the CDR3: TGTGCCAGCAGCTTCCCACCTCGAGAGACCCAGTACTTC. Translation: CASSFPPRETQYF.

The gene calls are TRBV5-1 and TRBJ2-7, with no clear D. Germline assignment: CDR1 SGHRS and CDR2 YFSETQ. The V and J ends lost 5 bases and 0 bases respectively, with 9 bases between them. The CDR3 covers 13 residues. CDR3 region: CASSWKSSYEQYF. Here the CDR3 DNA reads TGCGCCAGCAGTTGGAAGAGCTCCTACGAGCAGTACTTC. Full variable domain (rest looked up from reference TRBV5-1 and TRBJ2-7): KAGVTQTPRYLIKTRGQQVTLSCSPISGHRSVSWYQQTPGQGLQFLFEYFSETQRNKGNFPGRFSGRQFSNSRSEMNVSTLELGDSALYLCASSWKSSYEQYFGPGTRLTVT.

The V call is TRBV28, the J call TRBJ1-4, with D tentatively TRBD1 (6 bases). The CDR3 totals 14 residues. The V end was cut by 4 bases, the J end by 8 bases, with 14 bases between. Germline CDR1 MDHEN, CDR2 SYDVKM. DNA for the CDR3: TGTGCCAGCAGTTCGGGCAGGGGAGGGGAAAAACTGTTTTTT. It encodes CASSSGRGGEKLFF.

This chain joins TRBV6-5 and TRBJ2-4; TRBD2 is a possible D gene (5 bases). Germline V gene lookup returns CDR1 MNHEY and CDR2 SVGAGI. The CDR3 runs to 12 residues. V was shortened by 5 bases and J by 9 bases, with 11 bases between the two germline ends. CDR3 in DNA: TGTGCCAGCAGTAGCGGTTTTGGCATTCAGTACTTC. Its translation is CASSSGFGIQYF.